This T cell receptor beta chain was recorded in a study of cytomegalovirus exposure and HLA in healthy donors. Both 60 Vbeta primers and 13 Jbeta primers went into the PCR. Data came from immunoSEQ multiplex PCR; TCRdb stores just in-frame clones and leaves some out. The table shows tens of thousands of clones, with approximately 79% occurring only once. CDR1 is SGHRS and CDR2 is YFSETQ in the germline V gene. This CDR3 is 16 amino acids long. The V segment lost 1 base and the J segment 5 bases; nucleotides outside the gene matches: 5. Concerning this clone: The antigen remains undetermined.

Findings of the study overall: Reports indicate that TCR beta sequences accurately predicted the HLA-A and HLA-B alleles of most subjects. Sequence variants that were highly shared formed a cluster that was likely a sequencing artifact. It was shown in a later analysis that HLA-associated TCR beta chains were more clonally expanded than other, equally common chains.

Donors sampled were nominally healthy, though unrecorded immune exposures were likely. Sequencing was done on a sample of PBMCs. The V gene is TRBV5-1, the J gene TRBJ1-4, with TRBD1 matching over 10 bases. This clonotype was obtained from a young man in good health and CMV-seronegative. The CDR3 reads CASSLLGTGANEKLFF. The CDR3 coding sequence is TGCGCCAGCAGCTTGCTGGGGACAGGGGCAAATGAAAAACTGTTTTTT.